This T cell receptor (beta chain) was captured by sequencing in a study of T cell responses to AZD1222 COVID-19 vaccine. Germline V lookup: CDR1 LNHDA, CDR2 SQIVND (reference sequence). The CDR3 has 13 residues. Trimming took 4 bases from V and 5 from J; bases not matched to a gene: 3. Here immunoSEQ multiplex PCR was the method, and the copy in TCRdb shows in-frame clones only, minus some. This table holds approximately 120,000 clones, about 93% found once. This clone was seen once. Its cognate antigen is unknown. General study points: Nearly half of the spike-specific TCRs reportedly recognize variant regions that carry no mutations. Spike-specific TCR breadth and depth were elevated following two AZD1222 doses. Donors in the cohort were predominantly white British and more often female, and clonal diversity was possibly underestimated.

The V and J genes are TRBV19 and TRBJ2-3; 7 bases are shared with TRBD1. This TCR came from an adult in good health. Sequencing was performed on peripheral blood, taken on day 0 of AZD1222 vaccination. DNA of the CDR3: TGTGCCAGTAGTACCCCAGGGGGAGATACGCAGTATTTT. Encoded protein: CASSTPGGDTQYF.